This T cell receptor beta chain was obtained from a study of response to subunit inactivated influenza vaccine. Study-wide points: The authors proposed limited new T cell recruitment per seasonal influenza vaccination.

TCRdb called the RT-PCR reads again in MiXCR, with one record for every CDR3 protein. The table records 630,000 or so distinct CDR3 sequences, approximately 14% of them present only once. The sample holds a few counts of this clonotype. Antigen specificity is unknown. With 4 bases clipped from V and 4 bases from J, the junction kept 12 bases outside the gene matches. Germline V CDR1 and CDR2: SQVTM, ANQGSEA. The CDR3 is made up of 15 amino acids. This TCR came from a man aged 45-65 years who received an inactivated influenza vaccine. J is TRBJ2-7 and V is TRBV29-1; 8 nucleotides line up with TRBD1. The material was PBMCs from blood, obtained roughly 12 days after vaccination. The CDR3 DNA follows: TGCAGCGTTGCTTTAGGACAGGGCGTTCCTTACGAGCAGTACTTC. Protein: CSVALGQGVPYEQYF.